This TCR beta chain was found in a study of cytomegalovirus exposure and HLA in healthy donors. General observations from the study: Compared with the roughly 700-donor mean, an Asian-associated ancestry cluster reportedly had fewer N-insertions, according to a later analysis.

A multiplex PCR was run with 60 Vbeta primers and 13 Jbeta primers. Clones were read by immunoSEQ multiplex PCR, and TCRdb kept only the in-frame ones, dropping some. The sample has about 210,000 clones, about four fifths seen once. Note on this clone: Its antigen is not identified.

The receptor comes from a man in his forties in good health and CMV-seropositive. The sequenced sample was PBMCs.

The chain's CDR3 is CASKRGGNSGNTIYF. For the CDR3, the DNA is TGTGCCAGCAAAAGGGGAGGAAACTCTGGAAACACCATATATTTT. This sequence joins TRBV14 and TRBJ1-3; D is perhaps TRBD1 (5 bases). Trimming removed 7 bases from V and 0 bases from J, with 13 bases in between. This CDR3 contains 15 residues. CDR1 and CDR2 (germline): SGHDN, FVKESK.